Below, 32 T cell receptor beta chains from the same sample are listed, as sequenced in a study of cytomegalovirus exposure and HLA in healthy donors. It was with 60 Vbeta and 13 Jbeta primers that the PCR ran. TCRdb's table, derived via immunoSEQ multiplex PCR, lists solely in-frame clones and lacks some. Of fewer than 80,000 clones listed, about 73% are singletons. What was sequenced was PBMCs. These receptors were taken from an older woman in good health and CMV-seropositive.

V is TRBV2 and J is TRBJ2-1; 10 bases map to TRBD2. The V segment lost 6 bases and the J segment 8 bases; nucleotides outside the gene matches: 10. Per the germline V gene, CDR1 is SNHLY and CDR2 is FYNNEI. The CDR3 is 15 residues long. The CDR3 bases are TGTGCCAGCAGCCCCGGGCTAGCGGGAGTGGATGAGCAGTTCTTC. It codes for CASSPGLAGVDEQFF.

The chain uses TRBV5-1 and TRBJ2-1; 12 positions agree with TRBD2. Germline values: CDR1 SGHRS, CDR2 YFSETQ. Trimming at V came to 4 bases and at J to 3 bases, leaving 5 bases not matched to a gene. The CDR3 spans 16 residues. For the CDR3, the DNA is TGCGCCAGCAGCCAGACTAGCGGGGGTCTCTACAATGAGCAGTTCTTC. Protein product: CASSQTSGGLYNEQFF.

The rearrangement uses TRBV2 and TRBJ2-7; 9 positions agree with TRBD2. Per germline, CDR1 SNHLY and CDR2 FYNNEI. CDR3 length: 13 amino acids. The junction had 1 base not matched to a gene; V was cut back by 3 bases and J by 4 bases. As DNA, the CDR3 is TGTGCCAGCAGTGAGGGACTAGCATACGAGCAGTACTTC. This gives the protein CASSEGLAYEQYF.

This clone was counted a single time. V gene TRBV11-2 combines with J gene TRBJ2-2, with 7 bases matching TRBD1. The germline gives CDR1 SGHAT, CDR2 FQNNGV. V lost 2 bases to trimming and J lost 2 bases; unmatched junction nucleotides: 2. The CDR3 length is 15 residues. The CDR3 reads CASSLRDRNTGELFF. CDR3 nucleotide sequence: TGTGCCAGCAGCTTACGGGACAGAAACACCGGGGAGCTGTTTTTT.

This chain links TRBV25-1 with TRBJ2-7; 10 bases align to TRBD2. V trimming: 5 bases; J trimming: 3 bases; junction bases outside the gene matches: 7. The germline CDR1 and CDR2 sequences are MGHDK and SYGVNS. The CDR3 loop spans 15 amino acids. CDR3 coding DNA: TGTGCCAGCAGTTTAGCGGGAGGTGCCCGCTACGAGCAGTACTTC. This translates into CASSLAGGARYEQYF.

This clone appeared a single time. The V gene is TRBV5-1, the J gene TRBJ2-2; TRBD2 matches at 7 bases. Germline-derived CDR1 and CDR2 are SGHRS and YFSETQ. V was clipped by 2 bases and J by 3 bases; unmatched bases: 4. This CDR3 is built from 15 residues. CDR3 nucleotides: TGCGCCAGCAGCTTCGTCGCGGGAGACACCGGGGAGCTGTTTTTT. Protein: CASSFVAGDTGELFF.

V usage is TRBV5-4 and J usage is TRBJ2-1, with 10 bases matching TRBD2. This CDR3 is built from 18 residues. Losses at the gene ends were 1 base for V and 0 bases for J; bases not matched to a gene: 7. CDR1 and CDR2 from the germline V gene are SGHNT and YYREEE (reference sequence). For the CDR3, the DNA is TGTGCCAGCAGCTTGCGTGGACTAGCGGACCACTCCTACAATGAGCAGTTCTTC. It encodes CASSLRGLADHSYNEQFF. The full variable domain, its missing parts supplied by reference TRBV5-4 and TRBJ2-1, is ETGVTQSPTHLIKTRGQQVTLRCSSQSGHNTVSWYQQALGQGPQFIFQYYREEENGRGNFPPRFSGLQFPNYSSELNVNALELDDSALYLCASSLRGLADHSYNEQFFGPGTRLTVL.

The chain joins TRBV25-1 to TRBJ1-2; D ambiguous. There are 11 residues in the CDR3. Germline CDR1 and CDR2: MGHDK and SYGVNS. Trimming shortened V by 1 base and J by 11 bases, and 8 bases separated the two germline ends. The CDR3 DNA sequence: TGTGCCAGCAGTGAATTAACCAGTTACACCTTC. Its translation: CASSELTSYTF.

Regarding this clone: A junction boundary mismatches the germline segment, possibly from a read error. Distinct nucleotide sequences in the sample also encode this CDR3. This sequence joins TRBV5-1 and TRBJ1-5; D is possibly TRBD1 (5 bases). The CDR3 runs to 16 residues. CDR1 and CDR2 from the germline V gene are SGHRS and YFSETQ. The CDR3 bases are TGTGCCAGCAGCTTGGGAACAGGACCCAGCAATCAGCCCCAGCATTTT. This gives the protein CASSLGTGPSNQPQHF.

This clone has a handful of counts. This sequence joins TRBV5-6 and TRBJ1-1; 8 nucleotides match TRBD1. The CDR3 length is 15 residues. V was clipped by 4 bases and J by 4 bases; unmatched bases: 9. Germline V lookup: CDR1 SGHDT, CDR2 YYEEEE. CDR3 region: CASSTRTGYGTEAFF. The CDR3 DNA reads TGTGCCAGCAGCACCAGGACAGGGTACGGCACTGAAGCTTTCTTT.

This clone came up a few times. The chain recombines TRBV12-5 with TRBJ1-5, with TRBD1 as a possible D gene (5 bases). V was trimmed by 3 bases and J by 4 bases, leaving 7 bases between them. CDR3 length: 13 amino acids. Germline lookup yields CDR1 LGHNT and CDR2 FRNRAP. As DNA, the CDR3 is TGTGCTAGTGGTTTAAAGGGGAATCAGCCCCAGCATTTT. Protein sequence: CASGLKGNQPQHF.

This sequence joins TRBV6-5 and TRBJ2-7, with D hard to call. Germline assignment: CDR1 MNHEY and CDR2 SVGAGI. Deletions cut 1 base from V and 6 bases from J, with 13 bases between. The CDR3 extends over 14 amino acids. This chain's CDR3 is CASSYLGKSREQYF. CDR3 nucleotide sequence: TGTGCCAGCAGTTACTTGGGCAAGTCACGCGAGCAGTACTTC.

V is TRBV28 and J is TRBJ2-7, with 9 nucleotides matching TRBD2. Trimming cost V 10 bases and J 1 base; bases outside gene matches: 23. The germline gives CDR1 MDHEN, CDR2 SYDVKM. CDR3 length: 19 residues. CDR3 amino acids: CATLPAPGLMTSGSYEQYF. CDR3 DNA sequence: TGTGCCACCTTACCGGCCCCGGGACTGATGACTAGCGGTTCCTACGAGCAGTACTTC.

V is TRBV19 and J is TRBJ1-2; TRBD1 matches 9 bases. Losses at the gene ends were 6 bases for V and 8 bases for J; bases not matched to a gene: 7. CDR1 and CDR2 (germline): LNHDA, SQIVND (reference sequence). This CDR3 region has 13 residues. The CDR3 is CASRKGQGGGYTF. CDR3 DNA sequence: TGTGCCAGTAGGAAGGGACAGGGAGGGGGCTACACCTTC.

The V call is TRBV7-8, the J call TRBJ1-2; D uncertain. Germline V lookup: CDR1 SGHVS, CDR2 FQNEAQ. The ends were cut back, 3 bases at V and 3 bases at J, with 17 bases in the middle. The length of the CDR3 is 16 residues. CDR3 in DNA: TGTGCCAGCAGCTTGGGAGGCACCCCAAGGGACTATGGCTACACCTTC. Residues: CASSLGGTPRDYGYTF.

This clone is a singleton in its sample. V gene TRBV29-1 combines with J gene TRBJ2-1; the match to TRBD1 covers 12 bases. The ends lost 7 bases at V and 6 bases at J; junction bases unmatched: 4. Germline lookup yields CDR1 SQVTM and CDR2 ANQGSEA. The CDR3 loop spans 13 amino acids. The DNA for the CDR3 is TGCAGCGCTGTGGGACAGGGGGCCAATGAGCAGTTCTTC. This codes for CSAVGQGANEQFF.

J is TRBJ1-1 and V is TRBV19; D perhaps matches TRBD1 (6 bases). CDR1 LNHDA and CDR2 SQIVND come from the germline V gene (reference sequence). There are 12 residues in the CDR3. The ends were cut back, 4 bases at V and 7 bases at J, with 10 bases in the middle. Here the CDR3 reads CASSKGTIEAFF. DNA for the CDR3: TGTGCCAGTAGTAAGGGGACAATTGAAGCTTTCTTT.

To note about this clone: At the DNA level, this CDR3 is encoded by other sequences in the same sample as well. The CDR3 DNA follows: TGTGCCAGTAGTATGGGGCCTACAGCTAACTATGGCTACACCTTC. Translation: CASSMGPTANYGYTF. The rearrangement links TRBV19 to TRBJ1-2, with D possibly TRBD1 on 5 matching bases. V was clipped by 3 bases and J by 0 bases, with 11 bases between them. The germline V gene encodes CDR1 LNHDA and CDR2 SQIVND (reference sequence). This CDR3 is built from 15 residues.

The chain joins TRBV27 to TRBJ2-7; the match to TRBD2 covers 10 bases. Germline CDR1 MNHEY, CDR2 SMNVEV (reference sequence). The CDR3 runs 15 residues. The trim removed 5 bases at V and 6 bases at J, leaving 10 bases unmatched. Here the CDR3 DNA reads TGTGCCAGCAGTCGACTAGCGGGCTATGTCGGCGAGCAGTACTTC. Amino acid sequence: CASSRLAGYVGEQYF.

This clone was counted between two and nine times. The J gene is TRBJ2-2, the V gene TRBV5-1; 11 nucleotides match TRBD2. The CDR3 sequence is 16 residues long. Germline CDR1 reads SGHRS; CDR2 reads YFSETQ. J lost 4 bases, V lost 2 bases, and 4 bases had no gene match. This CDR3 reads CASSLRLAGGTGELFF. The CDR3 region has the DNA TGCGCCAGCAGCTTAAGGCTAGCGGGAGGCACCGGGGAGCTGTTTTTT. The whole variable domain, remainder taken from reference TRBV5-1 and TRBJ2-2, is KAGVTQTPRYLIKTRGQQVTLSCSPISGHRSVSWYQQTPGQGLQFLFEYFSETQRNKGNFPGRFSGRQFSNSRSEMNVSTLELGDSALYLCASSLRLAGGTGELFFGEGSRLTVL.

By sample share, this clone is medium-sized. The chain recombines TRBV29-1 with TRBJ2-1, with D perhaps matching TRBD2 (6 bases). The germline V and J ends were trimmed by 4 bases and 6 bases, with 13 bases remaining between them. Germline CDR1 reads SQVTM; CDR2 reads ANQGSEA. The CDR3 loop spans 13 amino acids. CDR3 region: CSVGARLGNEQFF. CDR3 DNA: TGCAGCGTTGGGGCCCGACTAGGCAATGAGCAGTTCTTC.

The rearrangement joins TRBV7-9 to TRBJ1-2, with 9 nucleotides matching TRBD1. The CDR3 runs 15 residues. Germline assignment: CDR1 SEHNR and CDR2 FQNEAQ (reference sequence). Trimming removed 5 bases from V and 2 bases from J; junction bases left unmatched: 6. Here the CDR3 reads CASSAGQGYNYGYTF. The CDR3 DNA follows: TGTGCCAGCAGCGCGGGACAGGGTTACAACTATGGCTACACCTTC.

The chain is built from TRBV5-6 and TRBJ1-1, with D tentatively TRBD1 (5 bases). The CDR3 runs 16 residues. Trimming pared 4 bases from V and 0 bases from J, leaving 16 bases between. The germline V gene has CDR1 SGHDT and CDR2 YYEEEE. The CDR3 protein is CASSPIGVGMNTEAFF. The CDR3 region has the DNA TGTGCCAGCAGCCCCATAGGGGTTGGCATGAACACTGAAGCTTTCTTT.

This chain links TRBV27 with TRBJ1-6; TRBD1 matches at 8 bases. There are 14 residues in the CDR3. Germline-derived CDR1 and CDR2 are MNHEY and SMNVEV (reference sequence). The J segment lost 9 bases and the V segment lost 5 bases, leaving 6 bases of the junction unmatched. DNA of the CDR3: TGTGCCAGCAGTCGGACAGGGTGGAGTTCACCCCTCCACTTT. This translates into CASSRTGWSSPLHF.

This chain links TRBV5-1 with TRBJ2-3, with 7 nucleotides matching TRBD1. CDR1 and CDR2 (germline): SGHRS, YFSETQ. The CDR3 is 14 amino acids. J was trimmed by 3 bases and V by 4 bases; bases with no gene match: 5. This chain's CDR3 is CASSRLQGTDTQYF. The CDR3 DNA follows: TGCGCCAGCAGCAGGTTACAGGGGACAGATACGCAGTATTTT.

As DNA, the CDR3 is TGTGCCAGCACCGAACGGTGGGGGGATAATTCACCCCTCCACTTT. Translated, it gives CASTERWGDNSPLHF. The V gene is TRBV6-1, the J gene TRBJ1-6; D possibly corresponds to TRBD1 (5 bases). CDR3 length: 15 amino acids. Germline V gene data show CDR1 as MNHNS and CDR2 as SASEGT. Trimming took off 7 bases at V and 5 bases at J, with 15 bases between the two ends.

Only a few counts were recorded for this clone. At the DNA level, this CDR3 is encoded by other sequences in the same sample as well. The V and J genes are TRBV5-4 and TRBJ1-6; D gene ambiguous. Trimming took 3 bases from V and 0 from J, leaving 10 bases between them. The V gene's germline CDR1 is SGHNT and CDR2 YYREEE (reference sequence). This CDR3 region has 16 residues. CDR3 residues: CASSSDSSSYNSPLHF. CDR3 DNA: TGTGCCAGCAGCTCGGACTCTAGCTCCTATAATTCACCCCTCCACTTT. The entire variable domain, with the rest obtained from reference TRBV5-4 and TRBJ1-6, is as follows: ETGVTQSPTHLIKTRGQQVTLRCSSQSGHNTVSWYQQALGQGPQFIFQYYREEENGRGNFPPRFSGLQFPNYSSELNVNALELDDSALYLCASSSDSSSYNSPLHFGNGTRLTVT.

The chain has TRBV7-9 and TRBJ1-6; 7 bases are shared with TRBD1. The CDR3 runs to 15 residues. The J segment lost 3 bases and the V segment lost 5 bases, leaving 4 bases of the junction unmatched. Per germline, CDR1 SEHNR and CDR2 FQNEAQ (reference sequence). Written as DNA, the CDR3 is TGTGCCAGCAGCCGGACAGGAGGCTATAATTCACCCCTCCACTTT. Amino acids: CASSRTGGYNSPLHF.

V and J are TRBV13 and TRBJ2-1, with TRBD2 identical over 16 bases. Germline CDR1 reads PRHDT; CDR2 reads FYEKMQ (reference sequence). Unmatched junction bases numbered 5, after V lost 5 bases and J lost 7 bases. This CDR3 is 16 amino acids long. CDR3 bases: TGTGCCAGCAGCCTCGGGACTAGCGGGGGGGGTAATGAGCAGTTCTTC. It is translated as CASSLGTSGGGNEQFF.

This clone is a singleton in its sample. The chain recombines TRBV21-1 with TRBJ2-3; the table's D call, TRBD2, has no DNA check behind it. TRBV21-1 has pseudogene status. The CDR3 length is 9 residues. The CDR3 DNA reads as TGTGCCATCTTAGATACGCAGTATTTT. This sequence encodes CAILDTQYF.

The rearrangement links TRBV19 to TRBJ1-2; no firm D call. This CDR3 region has 13 residues. The germline V and J ends were trimmed by 1 base and 5 bases, with 8 bases remaining between them. The germline gives CDR1 LNHDA, CDR2 SQIVND (reference sequence). CDR3 protein: CASSIGTGYGYTF. CDR3 DNA sequence: TGTGCCAGTAGTATAGGAACGGGTTATGGCTACACCTTC.

The chain is built from TRBV7-9 and TRBJ2-3; TRBD2 matches 10 bases. V was pared by 7 bases and J by 8 bases, with 12 bases of the junction left unmatched. CDR1 is SEHNR, CDR2 FQNEAQ, per germline (reference sequence). The CDR3 totals 15 residues. CDR3 nucleotide sequence: TGTGCCAGCACCCGACCTAGCGGGGGTTTGGGTACGCAGTATTTT. Translating it yields CASTRPSGGLGTQYF.